This T cell receptor (beta chain) is drawn from a study of cytomegalovirus exposure and HLA in healthy donors. Study outcomes and limitations: While the bulk of TCR sequences proved rare, some public TCRs turned up in many donors. Presence/absence comparisons presumed near-even sequencing depth among donors.

The PCR employed 60 Vbeta primers together with 13 Jbeta primers. The data were produced by immunoSEQ multiplex PCR, yet TCRdb's version contains in-frame clones alone and is incomplete. In the table there are about 130,000 clones, more than 70% of which are singletons. With respect to this clone: What it binds is not known.

The CDR3 has 13 amino acids. Germline V gene data show CDR1 as SNHLY and CDR2 as FYNNEI. V gave up 6 bases and J gave up 5 bases, with 11 bases separating them. The TCR originated in a man aged 40-55 years in good health and CMV-seronegative. Sequencing used PBMCs. This sequence joins TRBV2 and TRBJ2-1; tentatively, D is TRBD2 (5 bases). The chain's CDR3 is CASRESGDNEQFF. The CDR3 DNA reads as TGTGCCAGCAGAGAAAGCGGTGACAATGAGCAGTTCTTC. The complete variable domain, with remaining parts taken from reference TRBV2 and TRBJ2-1, reads EPEVTQTPSHQVTQMGQEVILRCVPISNHLYFYWYRQILGQKVEFLVSFYNNEISEKSEIFDDQFSVERPDGSNFTLKIRSTKLEDSAMYFCASRESGDNEQFFGPGTRLTVL.